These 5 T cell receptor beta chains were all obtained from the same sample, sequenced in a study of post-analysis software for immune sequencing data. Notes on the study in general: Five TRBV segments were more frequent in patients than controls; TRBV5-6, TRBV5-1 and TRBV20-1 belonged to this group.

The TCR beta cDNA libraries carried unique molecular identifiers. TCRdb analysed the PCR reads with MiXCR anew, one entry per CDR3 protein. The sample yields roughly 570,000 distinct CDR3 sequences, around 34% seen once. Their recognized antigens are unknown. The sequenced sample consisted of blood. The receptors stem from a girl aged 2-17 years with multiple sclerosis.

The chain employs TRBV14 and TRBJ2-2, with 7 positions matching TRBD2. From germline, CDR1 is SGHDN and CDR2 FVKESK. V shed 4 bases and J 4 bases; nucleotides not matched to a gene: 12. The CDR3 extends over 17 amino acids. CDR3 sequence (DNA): TGTGCCAGCAGCCTCAATCTCCTAGCGGAGGGCACCGGGGAGCTGTTTTTT. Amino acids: CASSLNLLAEGTGELFF.

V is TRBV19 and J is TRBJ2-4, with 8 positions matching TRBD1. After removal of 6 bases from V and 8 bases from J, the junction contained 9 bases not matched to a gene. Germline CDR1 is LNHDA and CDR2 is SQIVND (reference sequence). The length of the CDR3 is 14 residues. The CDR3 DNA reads TGTGCCAGTAGCGACAGGGGTTTGTATGACATTCAGTACTTC. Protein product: CASSDRGLYDIQYF.

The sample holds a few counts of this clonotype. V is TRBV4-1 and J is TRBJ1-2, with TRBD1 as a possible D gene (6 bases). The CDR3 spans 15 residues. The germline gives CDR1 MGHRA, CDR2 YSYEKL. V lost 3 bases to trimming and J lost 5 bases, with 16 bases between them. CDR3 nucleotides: TGCGCCAGCAGCCACACCGGGACAACTCCGTATGGCTACACCTTC. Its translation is CASSHTGTTPYGYTF.

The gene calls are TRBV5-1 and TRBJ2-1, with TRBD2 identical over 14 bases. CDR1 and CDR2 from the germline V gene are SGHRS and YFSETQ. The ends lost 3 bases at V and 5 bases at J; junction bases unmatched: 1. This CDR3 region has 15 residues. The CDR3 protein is CASSSTSGGDNEQFF. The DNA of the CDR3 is TGCGCCAGCAGCTCGACTAGCGGGGGGGACAATGAGCAGTTCTTC.

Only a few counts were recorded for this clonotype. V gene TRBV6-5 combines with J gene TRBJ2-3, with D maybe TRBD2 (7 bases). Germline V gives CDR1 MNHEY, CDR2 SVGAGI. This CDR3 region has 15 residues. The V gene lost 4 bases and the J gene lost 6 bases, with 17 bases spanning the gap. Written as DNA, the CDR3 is TGTGCCAGCAGTTTGGGGGGGCGTAGCGCGGATACGCAGTATTTT. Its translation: CASSLGGRSADTQYF.